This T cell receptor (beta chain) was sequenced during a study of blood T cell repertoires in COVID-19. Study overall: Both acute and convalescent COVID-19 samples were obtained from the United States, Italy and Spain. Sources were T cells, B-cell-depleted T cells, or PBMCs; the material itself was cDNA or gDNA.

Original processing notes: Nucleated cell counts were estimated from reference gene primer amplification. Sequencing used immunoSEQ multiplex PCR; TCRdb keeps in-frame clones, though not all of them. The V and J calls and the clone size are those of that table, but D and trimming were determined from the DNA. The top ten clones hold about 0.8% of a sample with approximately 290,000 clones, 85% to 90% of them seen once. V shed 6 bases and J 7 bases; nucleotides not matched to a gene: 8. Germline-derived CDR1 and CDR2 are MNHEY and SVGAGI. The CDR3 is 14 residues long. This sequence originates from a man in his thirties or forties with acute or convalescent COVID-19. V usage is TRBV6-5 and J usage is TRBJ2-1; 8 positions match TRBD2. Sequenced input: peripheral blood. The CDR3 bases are TGTGCCAGCAGGACAGCGGGAGTCCGAAATGAGCAGTTCTTC. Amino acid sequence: CASRTAGVRNEQFF.